This T cell receptor (beta chain) derives from a study of T cell responses to AZD1222 COVID-19 vaccine. Germline CDR1 reads SNHLY; CDR2 reads FYNNEI. This CDR3 comprises 12 residues. With 3 bases removed from V and 2 bases from J, the gap between germline ends came to 5 bases. This table comes from immunoSEQ multiplex PCR, and its TCRdb copy is limited to in-frame clones, with some not included. The data show around 130,000 clones, roughly nine tenths seen once. The sequence derives from an adult in good health. The specimen was peripheral blood, collected on day 0 of AZD1222 vaccination. The V and J genes are TRBV2 and TRBJ2-7, with no clear D. CDR3 nucleotide sequence: TGTGCCAGCAGTGAGACTCCCTACGAGCAGTACTTC. Translated: CASSETPYEQYF.